This T cell receptor (beta chain) was captured by sequencing in a study of identical twins. TCRdb itself ran the 5' RACE reads through MiXCR, one entry per CDR3 protein. The table lists 650,000 to 800,000 distinct CDR3 sequences, 8% to 9% of them singletons. The ends lost 3 bases at V and 0 bases at J; junction bases unmatched: 8. The CDR3 extends over 17 amino acids. These data also formed part of another study, on yellow fever vaccine responses in identical twins.

This sequence joins TRBV12-3 or TRBV12-4 and TRBJ2-3; 8 bases agree with TRBD2. The source is a woman aged 18-29 years in good health. Sequencing was done on a sample of PBMCs. The CDR3 sequence is CASSFYPSGSSTDTQYF. The CDR3 nucleotides read TGTGCCAGCAGTTTCTACCCTAGCGGGTCTAGCACAGATACGCAGTATTTT.